Shown below are 10 T cell receptor beta chains from a single sample sequenced in a study of metastatic and nonmetastatic thyroid tumors. With MiXCR, TCRdb reprocessed the PCR reads. The table records around 65,000 clones, 12% to 15% of them present only once. Each patient went into thyroid surgery without having received any treatment. The sequenced sample was blood. Every receptor here comes from a male donor with papillary thyroid cancer or a benign thyroid nodule (not recorded which). Some clones in this sample may be carry-over from other donors' samples.

This clone was observed many times. The V call is TRBV16, the J call TRBJ1-5; D might be TRBD1 (6 bases). CDR3 length: 18 amino acids. The germline V gene encodes CDR1 KGHSY and CDR2 FQNENV. Trimming took off 2 bases at V and 0 bases at J, with 17 bases between the two ends. The chain's CDR3 is CASSQPARGGNSNQPQHF. The CDR3 DNA is TGTGCCAGCAGCCAACCGGCGCGAGGGGGGAATAGCAATCAGCCCCAGCATTTT.

As regards this clone: Given a much more abundant clone one base away, this may be a read error. The V gene is TRBV4-1, the J gene TRBJ2-1, with D unresolved. There are 13 residues in the CDR3. Germline V gives CDR1 MGHRA, CDR2 YSYEKL. The ends were cut back, 4 bases at V and 5 bases at J, with 9 bases in the middle. CDR3 residues: CASSPTCDNEQFF. Written as DNA, the CDR3 is TGCGCCAGCAGCCCGACATGTGACAATGAGCAGTTCTTC.

This clone was seen a handful of times. The chain employs TRBV28 and TRBJ1-3, with no clear D. Germline V CDR1 and CDR2: MDHEN, SYDVKM. Trimming pared 4 bases from V and 9 bases from J, leaving 13 bases between. The CDR3 length is 13 residues. Written as DNA, the CDR3 is TGTGCCAGCAGTTCCAGTAGGATAGGCACCATATATTTT. Residues: CASSSSRIGTIYF.

This clone has at least ten counts. The chain recombines TRBV28 with TRBJ2-5; D gene uncertain. Germline-derived CDR1 and CDR2 are MDHEN and SYDVKM. The CDR3 consists of 14 residues. The germline V and J ends were trimmed by 3 bases and 5 bases, with 13 bases remaining between them. CDR3 bases: TGTGCCAGCAGTTTGGGAATCCCGGGCGAGACCCAGTACTTC. Amino acids: CASSLGIPGETQYF.

There are many counts of this clone. The sample has other DNA sequences that encode this CDR3 too. The CDR3 protein is CASSPPDTSGEQYF. The CDR3 nucleotides read TGTGCCAGCAGCCCGCCGGACACGAGTGGGGAGCAGTACTTC. This chain links TRBV6-1 with TRBJ2-7; tentative D call: TRBD1 (5 bases). Germline CDR1 reads MNHNS; CDR2 reads SASEGT. V lost 6 bases to trimming and J lost 7 bases, with 19 bases between them. The length of the CDR3 is 14 residues.

This clone was counted a few times. This chain uses TRBV2 with TRBJ1-5; D ambiguous. The germline V and J ends were trimmed by 6 bases and 4 bases, with 13 bases remaining between them. There are 14 residues in the CDR3. The germline gives CDR1 SNHLY, CDR2 FYNNEI. CDR3 residues: CASRVRPGNQPQHF. The CDR3 nucleotides read TGTGCCAGCAGGGTCCGTCCTGGGAATCAGCCCCAGCATTTT. The whole variable domain, remainder taken from reference TRBV2 and TRBJ1-5, is EPEVTQTPSHQVTQMGQEVILRCVPISNHLYFYWYRQILGQKVEFLVSFYNNEISEKSEIFDDQFSVERPDGSNFTLKIRSTKLEDSAMYFCASRVRPGNQPQHFGDGTRLSIL.

This clone was recorded many times. Other nucleotide sequences in the sample specify the same CDR3. The rearrangement uses TRBV20-1 and TRBJ2-7; 10 bases are a match to TRBD2. V dropped 6 bases and J dropped 0; count of bases not matched to a gene: 5. Germline-derived CDR1 and CDR2 are DFQATT and SNEGSKA (reference sequence). The CDR3 contains 14 residues. The CDR3 DNA sequence: TGCAGTGCCCAGCGGGAGGGTAGCTCCTACGAGCAGTACTTC. Its translation: CSAQREGSSYEQYF.

This clone was detected only a few times. A junction boundary mismatches the germline segment, possibly from a read error. The chain couples TRBV6-1 to TRBJ1-1, with 10 bases matching TRBD1. Germline lookup yields CDR1 MNHNS and CDR2 SASEGT. The CDR3 is 17 amino acids. The CDR3 loop is CASSRMTGQGKNSEAFF. CDR3 DNA sequence: TGTGCCAGCAGCCGAATGACGGGACAGGGGAAGAACAGTGAAGCTTTCTTT.

The CDR3 spells CSARDKTKGGELFF. In DNA form, the CDR3 reads TGCAGTGCTAGAGATAAGACAAAGGGCGGGGAGCTGTTTTTT. The chain combines TRBV20-1 with TRBJ2-2; D gene unclear. The germline V gene has CDR1 DFQATT and CDR2 SNEGSKA (reference sequence). CDR3 length equals 14 residues. V lost 0 bases, J lost 7 bases, and 12 bases lay in between.

This clone was picked up many times. The J gene is TRBJ2-5, the V gene TRBV6-2 or TRBV6-3; either TRBD1 or TRBD2 may fit D (5 bases each). V lost 4 bases to trimming and J lost 1 base, with 10 bases between them. Germline CDR1 is MNHEY and CDR2 is SVGEGT. The CDR3 extends over 14 amino acids. The CDR3 nucleotides are TGTGCCAGCAGTTTCCCGGGGCGCCAAGAGACCCAGTACTTC. It yields the protein CASSFPGRQETQYF.